This TCR beta chain was observed in a study of blood T cell repertoires in COVID-19. Study-wide context: Samples representing acute and convalescent COVID-19 were sourced from the United States, Italy and Spain. PBMCs, B-cell-depleted T cells, or T cells were the source of the cDNA or gDNA that made up the material.

Germline loops: CDR1 WSHSY, CDR2 SAAADI. V lost 6 bases and J lost 4; bases outside the gene matches: 3. This CDR3 has 14 amino acids. Per the original methods: Reference gene primer amplification yielded estimated nucleated cell counts. The repertoire was sequenced with immunoSEQ multiplex PCR; TCRdb's copy has only in-frame clones and lacks some. V and J calls and clone size are copied from that table; D and trimming were computed from the DNA. The sample lists roughly 220,000 clones; around 84% were seen once. The V call is TRBV10-2, the J call TRBJ2-3; 11 bases map to TRBD2. Sequencing was performed on peripheral blood. The receptor comes from a woman in her forties who had recovered from COVID-19. CDR3 loop: CASSLSGGADTQYF. The CDR3 DNA sequence: TGCGCCAGCAGCCTTAGCGGGGGGGCAGATACGCAGTATTTT.